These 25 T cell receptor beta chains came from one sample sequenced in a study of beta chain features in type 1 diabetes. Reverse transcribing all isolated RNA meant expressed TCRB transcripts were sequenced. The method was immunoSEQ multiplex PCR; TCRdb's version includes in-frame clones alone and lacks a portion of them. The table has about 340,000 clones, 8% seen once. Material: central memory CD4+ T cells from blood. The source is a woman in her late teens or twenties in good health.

The CDR3 nucleotides are TGTGCCAGCAGTCTCAGGGTGGGGTGGAACTATGGCTACACCTTC. Residues: CASSLRVGWNYGYTF. J is TRBJ1-2 and V is TRBV28, with a weak D call TRBD1 (5 bases). CDR1 is MDHEN, CDR2 SYDVKM, per germline. CDR3 length: 15 residues. V lost 5 bases to trimming and J lost 2 bases, with 15 bases between them.

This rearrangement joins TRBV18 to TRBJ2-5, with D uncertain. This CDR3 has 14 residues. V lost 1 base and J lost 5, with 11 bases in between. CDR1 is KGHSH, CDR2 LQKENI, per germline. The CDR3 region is CASSPQGIGETQYF. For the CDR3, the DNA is TGTGCCAGCTCACCACAGGGAATCGGGGAGACCCAGTACTTC. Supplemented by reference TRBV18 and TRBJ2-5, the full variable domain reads NAGVMQNPRHLVRRRGQEARLRCSPMKGHSHVYWYRQLPEEGLKFMVYLQKENIIDESGMPKERFSAEFPKEGPSILRIQQVVRGDSAAYFCASSPQGIGETQYFGPGTRLLVL.

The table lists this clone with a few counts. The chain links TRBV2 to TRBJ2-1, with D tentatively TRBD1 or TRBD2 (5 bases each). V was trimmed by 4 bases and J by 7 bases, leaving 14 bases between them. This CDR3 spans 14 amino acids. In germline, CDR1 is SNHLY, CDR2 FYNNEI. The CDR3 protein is CASSGYGTTNEQFF. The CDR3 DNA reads TGTGCCAGCAGTGGCTACGGGACGACTAATGAGCAGTTCTTC.

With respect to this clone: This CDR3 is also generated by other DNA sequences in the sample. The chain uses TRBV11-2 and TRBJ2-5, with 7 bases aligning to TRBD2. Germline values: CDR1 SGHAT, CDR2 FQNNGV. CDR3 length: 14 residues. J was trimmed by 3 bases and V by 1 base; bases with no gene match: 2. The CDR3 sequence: CASSLGLAEETQYF. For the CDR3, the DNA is TGTGCCAGCAGCTTAGGACTAGCAGAAGAGACCCAGTACTTC.

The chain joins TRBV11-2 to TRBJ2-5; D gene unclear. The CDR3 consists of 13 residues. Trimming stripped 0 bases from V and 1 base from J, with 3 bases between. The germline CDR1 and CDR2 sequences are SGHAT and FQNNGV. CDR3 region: CASSLELQETQYF. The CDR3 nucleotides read TGTGCCAGCAGCTTAGAGCTCCAAGAGACCCAGTACTTC.

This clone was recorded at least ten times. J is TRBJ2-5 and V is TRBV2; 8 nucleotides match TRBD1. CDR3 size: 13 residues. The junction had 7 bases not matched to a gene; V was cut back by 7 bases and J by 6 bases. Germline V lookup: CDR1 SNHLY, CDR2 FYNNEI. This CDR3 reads CASIIGQGQTQYF. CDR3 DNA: TGTGCCAGCATCATTGGACAGGGCCAGACCCAGTACTTC.

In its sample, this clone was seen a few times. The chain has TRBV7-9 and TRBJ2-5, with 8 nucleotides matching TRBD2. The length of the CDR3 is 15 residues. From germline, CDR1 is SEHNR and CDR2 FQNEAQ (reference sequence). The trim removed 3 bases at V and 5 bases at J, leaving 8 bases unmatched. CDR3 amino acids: CASSFAGGPGETQYF. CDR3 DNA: TGTGCCAGCAGCTTTGCGGGAGGTCCTGGGGAGACCCAGTACTTC.

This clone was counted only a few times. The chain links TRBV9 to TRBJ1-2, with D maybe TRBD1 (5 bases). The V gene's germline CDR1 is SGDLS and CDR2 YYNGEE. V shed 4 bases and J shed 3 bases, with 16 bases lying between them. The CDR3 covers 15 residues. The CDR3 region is CASSTGTVGYYGYTF. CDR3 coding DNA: TGTGCCAGCAGCACCGGGACGGTGGGTTACTATGGCTACACCTTC.

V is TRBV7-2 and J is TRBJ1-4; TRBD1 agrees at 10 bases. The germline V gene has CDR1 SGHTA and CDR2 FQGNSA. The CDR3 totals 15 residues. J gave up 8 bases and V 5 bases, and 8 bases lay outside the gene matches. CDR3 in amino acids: CASSQRQGAREKLFF. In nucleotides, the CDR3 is TGTGCCAGCAGCCAGAGACAGGGGGCGCGAGAAAAACTGTTTTTT.

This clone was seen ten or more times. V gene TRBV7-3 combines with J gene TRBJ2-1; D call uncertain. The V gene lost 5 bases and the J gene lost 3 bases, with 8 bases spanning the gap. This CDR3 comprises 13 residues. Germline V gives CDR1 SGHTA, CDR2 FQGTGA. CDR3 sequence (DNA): TGTGCCAGCAGCCGAGGCGTCTACAATGAGCAGTTCTTC. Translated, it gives CASSRGVYNEQFF. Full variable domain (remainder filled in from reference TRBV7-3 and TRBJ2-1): GAGVSQTPSNKVTEKGKYVELRCDPISGHTALYWYRQSLGQGPEFLIYFQGTGAADDSGLPNDRFFAVRPEGSVSTLKIQRTERGDSAVYLCASSRGVYNEQFFGPGTRLTVL.

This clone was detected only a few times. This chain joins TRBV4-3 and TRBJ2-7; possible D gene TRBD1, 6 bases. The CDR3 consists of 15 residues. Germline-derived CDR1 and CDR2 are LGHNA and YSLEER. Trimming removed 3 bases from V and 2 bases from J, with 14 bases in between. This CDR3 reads CASSHEGGQPYEQYF. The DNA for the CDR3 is TGCGCCAGCAGCCACGAAGGGGGACAACCCTACGAGCAGTACTTC.

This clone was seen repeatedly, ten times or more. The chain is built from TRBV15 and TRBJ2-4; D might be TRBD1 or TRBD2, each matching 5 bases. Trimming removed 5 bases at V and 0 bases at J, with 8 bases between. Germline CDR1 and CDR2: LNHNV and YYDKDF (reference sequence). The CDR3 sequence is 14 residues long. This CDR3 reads CATSFGGAKNIQYF. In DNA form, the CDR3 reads TGTGCCACCAGCTTTGGGGGAGCCAAAAACATTCAGTACTTC.

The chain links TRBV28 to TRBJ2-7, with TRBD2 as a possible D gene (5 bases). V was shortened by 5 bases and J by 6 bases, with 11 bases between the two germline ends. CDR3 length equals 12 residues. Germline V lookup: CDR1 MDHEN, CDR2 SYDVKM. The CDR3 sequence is CASSVTSGEQYF. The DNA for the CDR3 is TGTGCCAGCAGTGTAACTAGTGGCGAGCAGTACTTC.

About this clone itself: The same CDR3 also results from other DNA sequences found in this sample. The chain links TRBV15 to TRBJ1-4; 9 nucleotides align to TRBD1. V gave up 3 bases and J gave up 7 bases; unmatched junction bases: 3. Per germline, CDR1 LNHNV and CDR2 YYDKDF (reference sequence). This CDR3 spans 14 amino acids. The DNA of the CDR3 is TGTGCCACCAGCAGGGACAGGGGAGCTGAAAAACTGTTTTTT. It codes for CATSRDRGAEKLFF.

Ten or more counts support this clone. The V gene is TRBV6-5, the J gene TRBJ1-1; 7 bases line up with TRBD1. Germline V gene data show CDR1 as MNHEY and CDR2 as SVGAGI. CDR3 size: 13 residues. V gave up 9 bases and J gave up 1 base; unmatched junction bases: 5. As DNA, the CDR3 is TGTGCCAGTTCAAGGACAGGGAACACTGAAGCTTTCTTT. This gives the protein CASSRTGNTEAFF.

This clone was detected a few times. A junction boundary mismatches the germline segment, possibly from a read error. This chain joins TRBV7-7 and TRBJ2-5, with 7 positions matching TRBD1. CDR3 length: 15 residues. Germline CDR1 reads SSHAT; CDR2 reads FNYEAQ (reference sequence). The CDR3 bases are TGTGCTAGCAGCTTAGGTGAGGGGACAGCGGAGACCCAGTACTTC. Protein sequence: CASSLGEGTAETQYF.

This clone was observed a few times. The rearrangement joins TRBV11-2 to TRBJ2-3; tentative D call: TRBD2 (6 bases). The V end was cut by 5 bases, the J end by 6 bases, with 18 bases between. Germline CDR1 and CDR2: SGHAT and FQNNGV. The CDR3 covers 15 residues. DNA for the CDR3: TGTGCCAGCAGCCGGATAGCGGCGAAGGGGGATACGCAGTATTTT. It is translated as CASSRIAAKGDTQYF.

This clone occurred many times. CDR3 nucleotides: TGTGCCAGCAGCAAAGGGACAGCCATCGAGCAGTACTTC. Translation gives CASSKGTAIEQYF. The rearrangement links TRBV21-1 to TRBJ2-7; the table's D call, TRBD1, was not checked against the DNA. TRBV21-1 is listed as a pseudogene. The CDR3 consists of 13 residues.

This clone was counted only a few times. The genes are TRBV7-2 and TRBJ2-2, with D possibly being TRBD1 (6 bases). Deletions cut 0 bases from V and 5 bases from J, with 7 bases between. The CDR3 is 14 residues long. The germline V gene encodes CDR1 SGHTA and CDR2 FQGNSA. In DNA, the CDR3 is TGTGCCAGCAGCTTAGCCAGGGGAACCGGGGAGCTGTTTTTT. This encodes CASSLARGTGELFF.

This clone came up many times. The DNA for the CDR3 is TGTGCCAGCAGCTTGACTTCGACCACCGGGGAGCTGTTTTTT. Translating it yields CASSLTSTTGELFF. The J gene is TRBJ2-2, the V gene TRBV5-4; D call uncertain. The CDR3 is 14 residues long. The V gene lost 1 base and the J gene lost 4 bases, with 8 bases spanning the gap. Per germline, CDR1 SGHNT and CDR2 YYREEE (reference sequence).

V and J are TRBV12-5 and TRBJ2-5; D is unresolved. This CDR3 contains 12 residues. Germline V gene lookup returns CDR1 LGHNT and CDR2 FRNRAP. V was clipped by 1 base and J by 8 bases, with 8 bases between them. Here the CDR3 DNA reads TGTGCTAGTGGTTTGGACGAGGCAACCCAGTACTTC. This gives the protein CASGLDEATQYF.

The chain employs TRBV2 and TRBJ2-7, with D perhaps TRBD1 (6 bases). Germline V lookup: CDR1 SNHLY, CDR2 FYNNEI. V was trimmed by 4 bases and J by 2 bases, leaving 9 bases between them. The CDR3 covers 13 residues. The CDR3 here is CASSAPGAYEQYF. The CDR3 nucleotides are TGTGCCAGCAGTGCTCCAGGGGCCTACGAGCAGTACTTC.

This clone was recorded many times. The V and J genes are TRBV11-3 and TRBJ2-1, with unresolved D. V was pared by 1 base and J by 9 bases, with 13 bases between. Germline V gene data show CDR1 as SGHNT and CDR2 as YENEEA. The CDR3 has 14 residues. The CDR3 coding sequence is TGTGCCAGCAGCTTAGGGGTGATGGCCAGTGAGCAGTTCTTC. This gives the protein CASSLGVMASEQFF. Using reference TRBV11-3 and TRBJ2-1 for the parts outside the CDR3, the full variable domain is EAGVVQSPRYKIIEKKQPVAFWCNPISGHNTLYWYLQNLGQGPELLIRYENEEAVDDSQLPKDRFSAERLKGVDSTLKIQPAELGDSAVYLCASSLGVMASEQFFGPGTRLTVL.

The CDR3 region has the DNA TGCAGCGTTGAAAACCCACTAGCGGGAGCTAGGGATGAGCAGTTCTTC. Encoded protein: CSVENPLAGARDEQFF. The chain couples TRBV29-1 to TRBJ2-1, with 11 bases fitting TRBD2. This CDR3 contains 16 residues. With 2 bases clipped from V and 8 bases from J, the junction kept 11 bases outside the gene matches. The V gene's germline CDR1 is SQVTM and CDR2 ANQGSEA.

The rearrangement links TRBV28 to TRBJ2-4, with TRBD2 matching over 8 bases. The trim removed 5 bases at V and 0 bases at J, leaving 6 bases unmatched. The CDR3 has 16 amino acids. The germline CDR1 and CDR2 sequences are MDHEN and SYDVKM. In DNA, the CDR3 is TGTGCCAGCAGTGTCGGGGGGGCCCAAGCCAAAAACATTCAGTACTTC. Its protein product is CASSVGGAQAKNIQYF. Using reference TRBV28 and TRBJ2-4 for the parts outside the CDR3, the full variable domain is DVKVTQSSRYLVKRTGEKVFLECVQDMDHENMFWYRQDPGLGLRLIYFSYDVKMKEKGDIPEGYSVSREKKERFSLILESASTNQTSMYLCASSVGGAQAKNIQYFGAGTRLSVL.